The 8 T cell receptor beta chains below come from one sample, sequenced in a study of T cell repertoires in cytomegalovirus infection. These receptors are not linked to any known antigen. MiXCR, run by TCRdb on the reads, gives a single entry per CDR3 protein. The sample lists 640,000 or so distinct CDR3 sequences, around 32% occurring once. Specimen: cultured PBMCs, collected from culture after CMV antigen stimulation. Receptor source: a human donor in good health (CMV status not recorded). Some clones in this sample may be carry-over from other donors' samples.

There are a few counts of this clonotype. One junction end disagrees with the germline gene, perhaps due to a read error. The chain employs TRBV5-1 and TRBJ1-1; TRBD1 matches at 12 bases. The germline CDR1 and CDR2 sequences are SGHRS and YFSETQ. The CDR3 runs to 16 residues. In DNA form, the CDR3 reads TGTGCCAGCAGCTTGGGGACAGGGGGCCCGAACACTGAAGCTTTCTTT. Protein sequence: CASSLGTGGPNTEAFF.

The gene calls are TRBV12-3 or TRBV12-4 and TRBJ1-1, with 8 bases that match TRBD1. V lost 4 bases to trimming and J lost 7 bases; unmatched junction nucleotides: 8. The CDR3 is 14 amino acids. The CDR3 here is CASSSGQALVEAFF. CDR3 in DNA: TGTGCCAGCAGTTCGGGACAGGCCTTAGTTGAAGCTTTCTTT.

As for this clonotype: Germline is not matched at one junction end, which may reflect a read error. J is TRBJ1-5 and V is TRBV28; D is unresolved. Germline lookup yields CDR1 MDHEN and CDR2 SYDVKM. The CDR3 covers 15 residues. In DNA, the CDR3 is TGTGCCAGCAGTTTGGGTCCCTATAGCAATCAGCCCCTGCATTTT. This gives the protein CASSLGPYSNQPLHF. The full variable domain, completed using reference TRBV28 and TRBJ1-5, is DVKVTQSSRYLVKRTGEKVFLECVQDMDHENMFWYRQDPGLGLRLIYFSYDVKMKEKGDIPEGYSVSREKKERFSLILESASTNQTSMYLCASSLGPYSNQPLHFGDGTRLSIL.

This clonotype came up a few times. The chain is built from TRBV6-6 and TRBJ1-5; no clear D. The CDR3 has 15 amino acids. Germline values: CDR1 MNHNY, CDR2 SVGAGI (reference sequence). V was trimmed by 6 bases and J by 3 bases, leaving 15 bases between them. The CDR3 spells CASRQTRGYNQPQHF. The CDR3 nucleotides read TGTGCCAGCAGACAAACGCGGGGATACAATCAGCCCCAGCATTTT.

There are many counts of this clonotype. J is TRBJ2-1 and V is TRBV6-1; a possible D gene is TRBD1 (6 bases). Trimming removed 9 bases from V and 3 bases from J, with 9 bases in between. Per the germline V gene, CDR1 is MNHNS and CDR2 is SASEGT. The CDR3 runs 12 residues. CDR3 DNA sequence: TGTGCCAGTAGGGGGAGCTACAATGAGCAGTTCTTC. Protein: CASRGSYNEQFF.

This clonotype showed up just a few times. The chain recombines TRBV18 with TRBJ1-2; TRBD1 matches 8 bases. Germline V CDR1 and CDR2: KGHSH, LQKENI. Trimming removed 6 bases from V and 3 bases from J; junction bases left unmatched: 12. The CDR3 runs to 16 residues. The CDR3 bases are TGTGCCAGCTCGCCAGGACAGGGTGTTTTAGACTATGGCTACACCTTC. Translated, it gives CASSPGQGVLDYGYTF.

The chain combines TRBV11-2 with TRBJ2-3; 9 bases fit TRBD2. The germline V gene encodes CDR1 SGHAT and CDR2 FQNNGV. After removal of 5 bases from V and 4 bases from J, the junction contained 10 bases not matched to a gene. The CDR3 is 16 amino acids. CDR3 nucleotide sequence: TGTGCCAGCAGCCCCGCCGGGACTAGCTGGCCAGATACGCAGTATTTT. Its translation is CASSPAGTSWPDTQYF. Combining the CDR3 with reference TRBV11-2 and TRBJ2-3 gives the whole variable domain EAGVAQSPRYKIIEKRQSVAFWCNPISGHATLYWYQQILGQGPKLLIQFQNNGVVDDSQLPKDRFSAERLKGVDSTLKIQPAKLEDSAVYLCASSPAGTSWPDTQYFGPGTRLTVL.

CDR3: CASIEGNTGELFF. The CDR3 region has the DNA TGTGCCAGCATTGAGGGGAACACCGGGGAGCTGTTTTTT. The chain recombines TRBV25-1 with TRBJ2-2; tentative D call: TRBD2 (5 bases). Germline values: CDR1 MGHDK, CDR2 SYGVNS. The CDR3 loop spans 13 amino acids. V was trimmed by 7 bases and J by 1 base, leaving 7 bases between them.